Listed below are T cell receptor beta chains from one sample, sequenced in a study of cytomegalovirus exposure and HLA in healthy donors. The repertoire was sequenced with immunoSEQ multiplex PCR; TCRdb's copy has only in-frame clones and lacks some. The sample shows 130,000 or so clones, and about 2.3% sits with its ten largest clones. Sequencing used PBMCs. The receptors were gathered from a woman aged 18-29 years in good health and CMV-seronegative. Each CDR3 is given with its conserved first and last residue. D genes are given only for firm matches.

V	length	D	J	CDR3	DNA
TRBV6-6	15	TRBD1	TRBJ1-5	CASSHPQGAEQPQHF	TGTGCCAGCAGTCATCCTCAGGGGGCGGAACAGCCCCAGCATTTT
TRBV27	13	TRBD1	TRBJ2-7	CASSLRGPYEQYF	TGTGCCAGCAGTTTGAGGGGGCCTTACGAGCAGTACTTC
TRBV27	17	TRBD2	TRBJ2-7	CASRITSMGGPSDEQYF	TGTGCCAGCAGAATAACCAGCATGGGAGGGCCTAGCGACGAGCAGTACTTC
TRBV18	13	NA	TRBJ2-5	CASSPPSQETQYF	TGTGCCAGCTCACCCCCTTCCCAAGAGACCCAGTACTTC
TRBV29-1	11	NA	TRBJ2-4	CSTGTPTFKYF	TGCAGTACCGGGACACCAACTTTCAAGTACTTC
TRBV27	13	NA	TRBJ1-1	CASSFGGGTEAFF	TGTGCCAGCAGTTTCGGGGGGGGGACTGAAGCTTTCTTT
TRBV7-3	15	TRBD1	TRBJ2-1	CASSNGQGGYNEQFF	TGTGCCAGCAGCAACGGACAGGGGGGTTACAATGAGCAGTTCTTC
TRBV9	16	NA	TRBJ1-1	CASSVVQGGHGTEAFF	TGTGCCAGCAGCGTAGTTCAAGGCGGCCATGGAACTGAAGCTTTCTTT
TRBV5-1	17	TRBD2	TRBJ2-3	CASSGGTKRDGTDTQYF	TGCGCCAGCAGCGGGGGGACTAAGCGGGACGGCACAGATACGCAGTATTTT
TRBV29-1	15	TRBD2	TRBJ2-3	CSADRREGLTDTQYF	TGCAGCGCGGACCGCCGGGAGGGACTCACAGATACGCAGTATTTT
TRBV2	15	TRBD1	TRBJ2-2	CASRNLGQGTGELFF	TGTGCCAGCAGAAACCTGGGACAGGGAACCGGGGAGCTGTTTTTT
TRBV5-1	14	NA	TRBJ1-4	CASSLELTGEKLFF	TGCGCCAGCAGCTTGGAACTTACGGGTGAAAAACTGTTTTTT